These 5 T cell receptor beta chains came from one sample sequenced in a study of blood T cells in healthy people across ages. The use of a sample-barcoded 5' primer and a J-beta primer mix characterized a second PCR of about 7 to 12 cycles. TCRdb reprocessed the 5' RACE reads via MiXCR and lists one record per CDR3 protein. The sample records about 1,800,000 distinct CDR3 sequences, roughly 27% being singletons. Sequenced sample: blood. The receptors originated from a woman in her 30s in good health.

This clonotype was detected a few times. This chain uses TRBV10-3 with TRBJ2-7; 7 bases align to TRBD2. CDR1 ENHRY and CDR2 SYGVKD come from the germline V gene. The CDR3 is 16 amino acids. V trimming: 0 bases; J trimming: 3 bases; junction bases outside the gene matches: 8. The CDR3 DNA reads TGTGCCATCAGTGAGTCGGGGGGAGGGAAGGTCTACGAGCAGTACTTC. Translated, it gives CAISESGGGKVYEQYF.

V gene TRBV20-1 combines with J gene TRBJ2-5; 7 nucleotides align to TRBD2. The end of the DNA is better explained by TRBJ2-7, so the J call may be wrong. Germline V gene lookup returns CDR1 DFQATT and CDR2 SNEGSKA (reference sequence). The CDR3 runs 15 residues. The CDR3 region has the DNA TGCAGTGCTACAGGGACTACAGATACCGTCCACGAGCAGTACTTC. As protein: CSATGTTDTVHEQYF.

The table lists this clonotype with many counts. This sequence joins TRBV2 and TRBJ2-7; TRBD2 might be the D (6 bases). V lost 5 bases, J lost 2 bases, and 16 bases lay in between. Germline CDR1 reads SNHLY; CDR2 reads FYNNEI. The CDR3 consists of 15 residues. The CDR3 DNA follows: TGTGCCAGCAGTTCTTCTAGCGTGGCTACCTACGAGCAGTACTTC. It codes for CASSSSSVATYEQYF.

The chain recombines TRBV7-2 with TRBJ1-2, with 7 bases fitting TRBD1. The germline V gene encodes CDR1 SGHTA and CDR2 FQGNSA. CDR3 length equals 15 residues. The J segment lost 4 bases and the V segment lost 5 bases, leaving 10 bases of the junction unmatched. CDR3 nucleotides: TGTGCCAGCAGCACCCGGGACAGCCCCTCCTATGGCTACACCTTC. Its translation is CASSTRDSPSYGYTF.

This clonotype showed up many times. This chain links TRBV7-9 with TRBJ2-7, with D perhaps matching TRBD1 (6 bases). This CDR3 has 14 residues. Trimming cost V 10 bases and J 7 bases, with 23 bases left between them. Looked up from germline, CDR1 is SEHNR and CDR2 is FQNEAQ (reference sequence). The CDR3 reads CATQGAGAPGEQYF. The CDR3, as DNA: TGTGCCACACAAGGGGCAGGGGCTCCTGGGGAGCAGTACTTC.